This passage covers 9 T cell receptor beta chains from one sample sequenced in a study of T cells after yellow fever vaccination (dated by TCRdb to between 2018 and 2021). In the paper's terms, the treatment or condition label means: live attenuated yellow fever vaccine strain. Library method: 5' RACE. Data came from an Illumina HiSeq 2500. TCRdb ran its own pipeline on the public reads, namely fastp trimming at Q25 and MiXCR clone calling, and kept in-frame beta chains. Each entry merges the rows of one CDR3 protein and shows their most common DNA and genes. This sample has a few hundred thousand distinct CDR3 sequences in its table, and over 15% of those were observed once. Around an eighth of the sample comes from the top ten. The specimen comprised PBMCs, sampled 15 days after the yellow fever booster vaccination. Every receptor here comes from a man aged 30-40 years who received the YFV17D yellow fever vaccine.

V usage is TRBV6-5 and J usage is TRBJ2-7; no definite D call. The CDR3 is 17 residues long. Trimming removed 2 bases at V and 0 bases at J, with 17 bases between. Per germline, CDR1 MNHEY and CDR2 SVGAGI. The CDR3 loop reads CASSYLNPATGSYEQYF. The CDR3 DNA sequence: TGTGCCAGCAGTTACCTAAACCCAGCGACCGGCTCCTACGAGCAGTACTTC.

This clonotype has a count of ten or more. This rearrangement joins TRBV18 to TRBJ1-2; 8 bases align to TRBD1. V trimming: 1 base; J trimming: 6 bases; junction bases outside the gene matches: 4. The CDR3 has 14 residues. Germline assignment: CDR1 KGHSH and CDR2 LQKENI. CDR3 coding DNA: TGTGCCAGCTCACCACAAGGACAGGGTGATGGCTACACCTTC. It encodes CASSPQGQGDGYTF.

This clonotype was counted a few times. V gene TRBV7-9 combines with J gene TRBJ2-1, with D maybe TRBD2 (5 bases). With 1 base removed from V and 10 bases from J, the gap between germline ends came to 14 bases. Germline loops: CDR1 SEHNR, CDR2 FQNEAQ (reference sequence). CDR3 length equals 14 residues. The CDR3 DNA follows: TGTGCCAGCAGCTTAGACGGCGCAGCGGCAGAGCAGTTCTTC. Translating it yields CASSLDGAAAEQFF. The variable domain in full, completed from reference TRBV7-9 and TRBJ2-1, reads DTGVSQNPRHKITKRGQNVTFRCDPISEHNRLYWYRQTLGQGPEFLTYFQNEAQLEKSRLLSDRFSAERPKGSFSTLEIQRTEQGDSAMYLCASSLDGAAAEQFFGPGTRLTVL.

The chain has TRBV20-1 and TRBJ1-3; D gene unclear. The germline V gene encodes CDR1 DFQATT and CDR2 SNEGSKA (reference sequence). With 2 bases removed from V and 0 bases from J, the gap between germline ends came to 2 bases. CDR3 length equals 12 residues. CDR3 DNA sequence: TGCAGTGCTAGAAACTCTGGAAACACCATATATTTT. Protein: CSARNSGNTIYF.

The chain is built from TRBV7-2 and TRBJ2-7; the D gene is possibly TRBD1 (6 bases). The CDR3 length is 13 residues. Looked up from germline, CDR1 is SGHTA and CDR2 is FQGNSA. V lost 2 bases to trimming and J lost 5 bases, with 10 bases between them. The chain's CDR3 is CASSLLQGHEQYF. The CDR3 nucleotides read TGTGCCAGCAGCTTATTACAGGGCCACGAGCAGTACTTC.

This rearrangement joins TRBV29-1 to TRBJ2-7, with 10 positions matching TRBD2. Trimming removed 4 bases from V and 6 bases from J; junction bases left unmatched: 15. Germline lookup yields CDR1 SQVTM and CDR2 ANQGSEA. The CDR3 extends over 16 amino acids. This chain's CDR3 is CSVGSRGGLAGAEQYF. DNA of the CDR3: TGCAGCGTTGGCAGCCGAGGTGGGCTAGCGGGAGCCGAGCAGTACTTC.

The sample holds a few counts of this clonotype. This rearrangement joins TRBV5-6 to TRBJ2-5; D gene uncertain. V shed 1 base and J shed 5 bases, with 12 bases lying between them. Germline V gene data show CDR1 as SGHDT and CDR2 as YYEEEE. The CDR3 length is 14 residues. CDR3: CASSLRPVEETQYF. The CDR3 bases are TGTGCCAGCAGCTTGCGACCGGTTGAGGAGACCCAGTACTTC.

This chain joins TRBV29-1 and TRBJ1-1, with D possibly being TRBD1 (6 bases). Germline V CDR1 and CDR2: SQVTM, ANQGSEA. V was shortened by 6 bases and J by 0 bases, with 11 bases between the two germline ends. The CDR3 runs to 13 residues. As DNA, the CDR3 is TGCAGCGTCCAGGGGACCCTGAACACTGAAGCTTTCTTT. It specifies CSVQGTLNTEAFF.

This clonotype was counted only a few times. This chain links TRBV18 with TRBJ2-4; D unresolved. Germline values: CDR1 KGHSH, CDR2 LQKENI. The CDR3 is made up of 13 amino acids. V gave up 5 bases and J gave up 7 bases, with 12 bases separating them. The CDR3 coding sequence is TGTGCCAGCTCAAAGGACGCAAACAACATTCAGTACTTC. Its translation: CASSKDANNIQYF.